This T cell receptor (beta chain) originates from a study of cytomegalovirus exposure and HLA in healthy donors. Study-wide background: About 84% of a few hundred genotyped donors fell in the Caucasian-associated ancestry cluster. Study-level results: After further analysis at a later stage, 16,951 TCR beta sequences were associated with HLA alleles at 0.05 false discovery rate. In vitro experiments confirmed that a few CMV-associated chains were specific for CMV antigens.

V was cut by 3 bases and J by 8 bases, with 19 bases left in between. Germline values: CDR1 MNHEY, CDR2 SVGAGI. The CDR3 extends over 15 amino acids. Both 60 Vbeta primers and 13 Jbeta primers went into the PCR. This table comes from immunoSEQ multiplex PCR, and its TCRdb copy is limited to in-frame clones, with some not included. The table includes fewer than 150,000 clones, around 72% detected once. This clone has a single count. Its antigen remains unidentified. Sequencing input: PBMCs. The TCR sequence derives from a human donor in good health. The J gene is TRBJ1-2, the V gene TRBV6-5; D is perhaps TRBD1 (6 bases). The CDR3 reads CASSYGGRLGGGYTF. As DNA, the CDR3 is TGTGCCAGCAGTTATGGGGGCAGGTTAGGTGGGGGCTACACCTTC.